This T cell receptor (beta chain) comes out of a study of PD-1 blockade in classical Hodgkin lymphoma. Findings and limits, study-wide: Healthy donors were reported to have higher baseline TCR diversity than newly diagnosed patients.

The data were produced by immunoSEQ multiplex PCR, yet TCRdb's version contains in-frame clones alone and is incomplete. Of approximately 13,000 clones in the sample, around nine tenths are singletons; the top ten hold approximately 0.9%. CDR3 length: 14 residues. Germline V gene sequence: CDR1 MNHEY, CDR2 SVGAGI. The V and J ends lost 8 bases and 3 bases respectively, with 14 bases between them. With respect to this clone: What it binds is not known.

The time point: cycle 4 day 1 (C4D1), after 6 weeks of nivolumab. Each patient relapsed following autologous stem cell transplantation, and prior brentuximab vedotin exposure differed. The study purified CD4+ T cells from thawed PBMCs using magnetic negative selection. The sample was CD4+ T cells from blood, taken before the fourth cycle of nivolumab. The chain couples TRBV6-5 to TRBJ2-1; D may be TRBD2 (5 bases). The receptor was derived from a human donor with classical Hodgkin lymphoma. The CDR3 loop is CASGSGQNYNEQFF. The CDR3 bases are TGTGCCAGCGGGAGCGGTCAAAACTACAATGAGCAGTTCTTC.